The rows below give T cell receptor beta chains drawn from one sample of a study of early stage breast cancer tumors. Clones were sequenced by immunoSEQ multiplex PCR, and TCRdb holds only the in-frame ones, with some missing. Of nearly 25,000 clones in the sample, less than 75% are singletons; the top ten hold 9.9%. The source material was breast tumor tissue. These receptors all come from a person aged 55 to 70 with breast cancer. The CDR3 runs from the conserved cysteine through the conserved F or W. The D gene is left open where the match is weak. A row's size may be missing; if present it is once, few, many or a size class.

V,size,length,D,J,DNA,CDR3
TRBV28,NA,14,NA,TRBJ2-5,TGTGCCAGCACCAAAGGAGGGCTAGGGGAGACCCAGTACTTC,CASTKGGLGETQYF
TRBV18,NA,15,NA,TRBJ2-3,TGTGCCAGCTCACTCGGGGTTGCCCAGGCAGATACGCAGTATTTT,CASSLGVAQADTQYF
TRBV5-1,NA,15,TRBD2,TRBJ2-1,TGCGCCAGCAGCTTGGAGACTAGCGGGTACAATGAGCAGTTCTTC,CASSLETSGYNEQFF
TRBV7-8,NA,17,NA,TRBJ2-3,TGTGCCAGCAGCCCGGGGAGCGTACTTTTCAACACAGATACGCAGTATTTT,CASSPGSVLFNTDTQYF
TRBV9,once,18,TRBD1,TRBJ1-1,TGTGCCAGCAGCGTAGGGGCACAGGGGGCGCGGGGGAACACTGAAGCTTTCTTT,CASSVGAQGARGNTEAFF
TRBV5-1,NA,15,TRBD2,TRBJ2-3,TGCGCCAGCAGCTTATCTAGCGGATCTCCAGATACGCAGTATTTT,CASSLSSGSPDTQYF
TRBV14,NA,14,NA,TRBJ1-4,TGTGCCAGCAGCCGAGGGGGGGTAGCGGAAAAACTGTTTTTT,CASSRGGVAEKLFF
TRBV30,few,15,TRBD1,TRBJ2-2,TGTGCCTGGAGGCCTCGGGACAGGGACACCGGGGAGCTGTTTTTT,CAWRPRDRDTGELFF
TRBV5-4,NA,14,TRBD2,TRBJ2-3,TGTGCCAGCAGCCTGACTAGCGGGAGGGATACGCAGTATTTT,CASSLTSGRDTQYF
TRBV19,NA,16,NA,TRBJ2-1,TGTGCCAGTAGTATAATGGGAGTCAGCTCCTACAATGAGCAGTTCTTC,CASSIMGVSSYNEQFF
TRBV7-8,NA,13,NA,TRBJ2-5,TGTGCCAGCAGCTTAACTGACCAAGAGACCCAGTACTTC,CASSLTDQETQYF
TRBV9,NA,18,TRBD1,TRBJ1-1,TGTGCCAGCAGCGTAGATCTTATCCAGGGGGGTCCCTCAGGTGAAGCTTTCTTT,CASSVDLIQGGPSGEAFF
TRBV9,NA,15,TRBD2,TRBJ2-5,TGTGCCAGCAGCGCCTGGGGCGGGGGAGGGGAGACCCAGTACTTC,CASSAWGGGGETQYF
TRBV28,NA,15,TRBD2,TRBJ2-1,TGTGCCAGCGATGAAGCAGGGGCGGGAGGTGAGGAGCAGTTCTTC,CASDEAGAGGEEQFF
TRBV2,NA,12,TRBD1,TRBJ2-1,TGTGCCAGCAGCCGGACAGGGTATGAGCAGTTCTTC,CASSRTGYEQFF
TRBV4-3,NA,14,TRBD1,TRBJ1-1,TGCGCCAGCAGACGGACAGGGGAAGGCACTGAAGCTTTCTTT,CASRRTGEGTEAFF
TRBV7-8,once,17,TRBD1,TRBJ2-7,TGTGCCAGCAGCTTAGTAGGACAGGCTAATAGTCCCTACGAGCAGTACTTC,CASSLVGQANSPYEQYF
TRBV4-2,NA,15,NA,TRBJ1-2,TGTGCCAGCAGCCAACAGGGGAAATCAGGGTATGGCTACACCTTC,CASSQQGKSGYGYTF
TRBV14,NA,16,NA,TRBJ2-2,TGTGCCAGCAGCCAAGGTCGGCGGCGGATCACCGGGGAGCTGTTTTTT,CASSQGRRRITGELFF
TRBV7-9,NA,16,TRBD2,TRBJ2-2,TGTGCCAGCAGCTTAGCAGCGGGAGAGGGCACCGGGGAGCTGTTTTTT,CASSLAAGEGTGELFF
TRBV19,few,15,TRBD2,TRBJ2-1,TGTGCCAGTAAGAAAGCGGGAGGGTGGTACAATGAGCAGTTCTTC,CASKKAGGWYNEQFF
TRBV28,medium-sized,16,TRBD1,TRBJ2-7,TGTGCCAGCAGTTTGCCCGGGACAGGGGACACCTACGAGCAGTACTTC,CASSLPGTGDTYEQYF
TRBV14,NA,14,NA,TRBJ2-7,TGTGCCAGCAGCCAAGCGAACAGGGTGTACGAGCAGTACTTC,CASSQANRVYEQYF
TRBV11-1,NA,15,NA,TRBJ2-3,TGTGCCAGCAGCTTAGTGTCAACTATCACAGATACGCAGTATTTT,CASSLVSTITDTQYF
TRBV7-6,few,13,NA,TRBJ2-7,TGTGCCAGCAGCTTAGGTACGGCCTACGAGCAGTACTTC,CASSLGTAYEQYF
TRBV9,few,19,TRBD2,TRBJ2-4,TGTGCCAGCAGCGTAGGTACCAGCGGGAAGGTTCTGGCCAAAAACATTCAGTACTTC,CASSVGTSGKVLAKNIQYF
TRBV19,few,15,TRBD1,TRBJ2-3,TGTGCCAGTAGTCCAGGGGGACAGGTCACAGATACGCAGTATTTT,CASSPGGQVTDTQYF